This T cell receptor (beta chain) was sequenced in a study of OX40 agonist ivuxolimab in advanced cancers. Measured with immunoSEQ multiplex PCR; TCRdb has only the in-frame clones, and not every one. Seen here are 120,000 or so clones, 80% to 95% observed once, and the top ten hold over 0.15%. Study-level points and caveats: Averaged across samples, CD8+ T cells carried more expanded clones than CD4+ did.

A word on this clone: The antigen is not known.

The receptor was derived from an adult with an advanced solid tumor such as melanoma, head and neck, liver or kidney cancer. The sequencing used CD4+ or CD8+ T cells sorted from blood, collected in a trial of the OX40 agonist ivuxolimab.

CDR3 protein: CSVIRPWGTTYEQYF. The CDR3 nucleotides are TGCAGCGTTATAAGGCCTTGGGGGACCACATACGAGCAGTACTTC. The rearrangement uses TRBV29-1 and TRBJ2-7; D could derive from TRBD1 or TRBD2 (5 bases each). There are 15 residues in the CDR3. The V and J ends lost 5 bases and 4 bases respectively, with 21 bases between them. Germline CDR1 SQVTM, CDR2 ANQGSEA.